This TCR beta chain was captured in a study of T cell responses to AZD1222 COVID-19 vaccine. Broader study findings: Females made up more of the donors, who were largely white British, and clonal diversity may have come out too low. Two AZD1222 administrations were followed by greater Spike-specific TCR breadth and depth. Researchers report vaccine-associated CD4 TCRs spanning spike, with dominance at 160-218 and 743-854.

TCRdb's table, derived via immunoSEQ multiplex PCR, lists solely in-frame clones and lacks some. The sample carries approximately 130,000 clones, 85% recorded once. From germline, CDR1 is LNHDA and CDR2 SQIVND (reference sequence). The CDR3 loop spans 15 amino acids. Trimming pared 6 bases from V and 5 bases from J, leaving 20 bases between. Worth noting for this clone: The antigen remains undetermined.

V gene TRBV19 combines with J gene TRBJ2-7; no clear D. The sample was peripheral blood, taken 28 days after the second dose of the MenACWY control vaccine. The clonotype originates from an adult who received the MenACWY meningococcal vaccine as a control. CDR3 DNA sequence: TGTGCCAGTAGCACCGCCGGCTGGGTAGGTAACGAGCAGTACTTC. This sequence encodes CASSTAGWVGNEQYF.